The 31 T cell receptor beta chains presented below share a single source sample, sequenced in a study of technical replicates of blood from several donors. Sequencing was performed with immunoSEQ multiplex PCR; in TCRdb, only in-frame clones are kept and a portion is missing. The sample has about 75,000 clones, about 90% seen once. Sequences were obtained from T cells isolated from PBMCs. These receptors were obtained from a human donor in good health.

The gene calls are TRBV18 and TRBJ2-3; the D is unclear. The CDR3 is made up of 13 amino acids. Germline V lookup: CDR1 KGHSH, CDR2 LQKENI. V lost 3 bases and J 2 bases, leaving 6 bases between the germline ends. CDR3 sequence (DNA): TGTGCCAGCTCACCGAGCCTCACAGATACGCAGTATTTT. Its translation: CASSPSLTDTQYF. Combining the CDR3 with reference TRBV18 and TRBJ2-3 gives the whole variable domain NAGVMQNPRHLVRRRGQEARLRCSPMKGHSHVYWYRQLPEEGLKFMVYLQKENIIDESGMPKERFSAEFPKEGPSILRIQQVVRGDSAAYFCASSPSLTDTQYFGPGTRLTVL.

The V call is TRBV13, the J call TRBJ1-1; D may be TRBD1 (5 bases). Trimming cost V 0 bases and J 0 bases, with 11 bases left between them. CDR3 length: 16 residues. Germline values: CDR1 PRHDT, CDR2 FYEKMQ (reference sequence). The CDR3 region has the DNA TGTGCCAGCAGCTTAGGCCAAGGACAATTGAACACTGAAGCTTTCTTT. It yields the protein CASSLGQGQLNTEAFF.

This rearrangement joins TRBV7-3 to TRBJ1-5, with TRBD1 matching over 7 bases. The CDR3 is 13 residues long. The germline CDR1 and CDR2 sequences are SGHTA and FQGTGA. The trim removed 5 bases at V and 5 bases at J, leaving 3 bases unmatched. The DNA of the CDR3 is TGTGCCAGCAGCCCTACAGGGGATCAGCCCCAGCATTTT. Its protein is CASSPTGDQPQHF. The whole variable domain, remainder taken from reference TRBV7-3 and TRBJ1-5, is GAGVSQTPSNKVTEKGKYVELRCDPISGHTALYWYRQSLGQGPEFLIYFQGTGAADDSGLPNDRFFAVRPEGSVSTLKIQRTERGDSAVYLCASSPTGDQPQHFGDGTRLSIL.

This chain connects TRBV7-3 to TRBJ2-1, with D perhaps TRBD2 (6 bases). The V gene's germline CDR1 is SGHTA and CDR2 FQGTGA. The CDR3 is made up of 15 amino acids. Trimming stripped 4 bases from V and 7 bases from J, with 17 bases between. The DNA of the CDR3 is TGTGCCAGCAGCTATTCCAGCGCGGCGGGGAATGAGCAGTTCTTC. Protein product: CASSYSSAAGNEQFF.

The V and J genes are TRBV6-5 and TRBJ1-2; a weak D match, TRBD1 (6 bases). Germline V CDR1 and CDR2: MNHEY, SVGAGI. The CDR3 has 15 residues. V was pared by 2 bases and J by 5 bases, with 15 bases between. In nucleotides, the CDR3 is TGTGCCAGCAGTTACGCTCTAGGACAGCCTTATGGCTACACCTTC. It is translated as CASSYALGQPYGYTF.

The chain has TRBV13 and TRBJ2-7; the match to TRBD1 covers 9 bases. After removal of 4 bases from V and 0 bases from J, the junction contained 16 bases not matched to a gene. The CDR3 is 19 residues long. The germline CDR1 and CDR2 sequences are PRHDT and FYEKMQ (reference sequence). The CDR3 here is CASSSWDRASPSSSYEQYF. CDR3 bases: TGTGCCAGCAGCTCGTGGGACAGGGCCTCCCCATCCAGCTCCTACGAGCAGTACTTC.

V gene TRBV4-3 combines with J gene TRBJ2-7; 7 bases match TRBD2. Trimming removed 0 bases from V and 7 bases from J; junction bases left unmatched: 15. The germline gives CDR1 LGHNA, CDR2 YSLEER. CDR3 length equals 17 residues. For the CDR3, the DNA is TGCGCCAGCAGCCAAGATTGGGGCGGGGAGGGCCGCCGGGAGCAGTACTTC. It translates to CASSQDWGGEGRREQYF.

V and J are TRBV28 and TRBJ2-5; no definite D call. Germline CDR1 is MDHEN and CDR2 is SYDVKM. This CDR3 is 12 amino acids long. Trimming left V 4 bases short and J 1 base short, with 4 bases between. CDR3 DNA sequence: TGTGCCAGCAGTTCATTCCAAGAGACCCAGTACTTC. This translates into CASSSFQETQYF.

A word on this clone: An end of the junction does not agree with germline; a read error may underlie this. The chain couples TRBV7-7 to TRBJ2-5; 11 bases align to TRBD2. CDR1 is SSHAT and CDR2 is FNYEAQ in the germline V gene (reference sequence). The CDR3 consists of 15 residues. The CDR3 DNA follows: TGTGCTAGCAGCTTGGGACTAGCGGCAAAAGAGACCCAGTACTTC. Its translation is CASSLGLAAKETQYF.

The V and J genes are TRBV10-3 and TRBJ2-3; 14 bases align to TRBD2. Germline V CDR1 and CDR2: ENHRY, SYGVKD. V shed 0 bases and J 7 bases; nucleotides not matched to a gene: 6. CDR3 size: 17 residues. The CDR3 protein is CAISESGTSGSRNTQYF. In DNA, the CDR3 is TGTGCCATCAGTGAGTCGGGGACTAGCGGGAGTAGGAATACGCAGTATTTT.

The genes are TRBV4-1 and TRBJ2-5; no reliable D call. In germline, CDR1 is MGHRA, CDR2 YSYEKL. CDR3 length: 11 amino acids. V was trimmed by 8 bases and J by 2 bases, leaving 6 bases between them. CDR3: CASARQETQYF. DNA for the CDR3: TGCGCCAGCGCGAGGCAAGAGACCCAGTACTTC.

J is TRBJ2-1 and V is TRBV29-1, with D perhaps TRBD2 (7 bases). Trimming removed 7 bases from V and 7 bases from J, with 17 bases in between. CDR3 length: 13 residues. CDR1 and CDR2 (germline): SQVTM, ANQGSEA. For the CDR3, the DNA is TGCAGCGCGGCGGGGGCGACCGGGAATGAGCAGTTCTTC. As protein: CSAAGATGNEQFF.

The chain couples TRBV7-9 to TRBJ2-3; 7 positions match TRBD1. Germline V gene sequence: CDR1 SEHNR, CDR2 FQNEAQ (reference sequence). The CDR3 runs to 16 residues. The junction had 9 bases not matched to a gene; V was cut back by 5 bases and J by 1 base. This chain's CDR3 is CASSPRGFDRTDTQYF. The CDR3 DNA sequence: TGTGCCAGCAGCCCCAGGGGGTTTGACCGCACAGATACGCAGTATTTT.

The CDR3 loop is CASSDHRGGYTF. CDR3 DNA: TGTGCCAGCAGTGACCATAGGGGTGGCTACACCTTC. V and J are TRBV6-1 and TRBJ1-2; D possibly corresponds to TRBD1 (5 bases). V was clipped by 3 bases and J by 7 bases, with 9 bases between them. Germline V lookup: CDR1 MNHNS, CDR2 SASEGT. CDR3 size: 12 residues.

The gene calls are TRBV6-6 and TRBJ1-1; no clear D. The CDR3 loop spans 14 amino acids. V gave up 8 bases and J gave up 5 bases, with 18 bases separating them. The germline gives CDR1 MNHNY, CDR2 SVGAGI (reference sequence). The CDR3 spells CASGRGRRETEAFF. The CDR3 DNA reads as TGTGCCAGCGGTAGAGGGAGGAGGGAAACTGAAGCTTTCTTT.

This sequence joins TRBV6-1 and TRBJ1-1; D unresolved. The V and J ends lost 4 bases and 8 bases respectively, with 11 bases between them. The CDR3 runs 12 residues. Germline V lookup: CDR1 MNHNS, CDR2 SASEGT. The CDR3 nucleotides are TGTGCCAGCAGTGTTGGTCGGTTGGAAGCTTTCTTT. Translating gives CASSVGRLEAFF.

The rearrangement joins TRBV30 to TRBJ1-1; TRBD1 might be the D (6 bases). Germline CDR1 and CDR2: GTSNPN and SVGIG (reference sequence). The length of the CDR3 is 15 residues. V was shortened by 0 bases and J by 2 bases, with 13 bases between the two germline ends. The CDR3 protein is CAWSVGGQVNTEAFF. The CDR3 DNA is TGTGCCTGGAGTGTCGGGGGGCAGGTTAACACTGAAGCTTTCTTT.

In its sample, this clone was seen a few times. The chain combines TRBV2 with TRBJ2-3, with 9 nucleotides matching TRBD2. V lost 8 bases, J lost 0 bases, and 12 bases stayed unmatched. Germline-derived CDR1 and CDR2 are SNHLY and FYNNEI. The CDR3 loop spans 17 amino acids. The CDR3 loop is CASRLGTSSFSTDTQYF. CDR3 nucleotides: TGTGCCAGCCGCCTGGGGACTAGCAGCTTCAGCACAGATACGCAGTATTTT.

The chain employs TRBV5-4 and TRBJ2-5; 8 positions match TRBD1. The CDR3 is 15 residues long. V lost 4 bases and J lost 2; bases outside the gene matches: 7. Per germline, CDR1 SGHNT and CDR2 YYREEE (reference sequence). The CDR3 is CASSLGQGRQETQYF. DNA for the CDR3: TGTGCCAGCAGCCTAGGACAGGGAAGACAAGAGACCCAGTACTTC.

The CDR3 DNA reads TGTGCCAGCAGTGTGGCACTAAGTAGAAATGAAAAACTGTTTTTT. Translating it yields CASSVALSRNEKLFF. The chain employs TRBV6-1 and TRBJ1-4, with D unresolved. This CDR3 contains 15 residues. Trimming took 4 bases from V and 5 from J, leaving 14 bases between them. Germline V CDR1 and CDR2: MNHNS, SASEGT.

V gene TRBV2 combines with J gene TRBJ1-1; the match to TRBD1 covers 7 bases. Germline V gene data show CDR1 as SNHLY and CDR2 as FYNNEI. The CDR3 contains 15 residues. The V segment lost 5 bases and the J segment 0 bases; nucleotides outside the gene matches: 6. The CDR3, as DNA: TGTGCCAGCAGTCACATGACAGGGATGAACACTGAAGCTTTCTTT. Amino acid sequence: CASSHMTGMNTEAFF.

The V gene is TRBV7-9, the J gene TRBJ2-7; 7 bases line up with TRBD2. The V segment lost 6 bases and the J segment 6 bases; nucleotides outside the gene matches: 8. Germline V gene sequence: CDR1 SEHNR, CDR2 FQNEAQ (reference sequence). The CDR3 loop spans 13 amino acids. CDR3 DNA: TGTGCCAGCAGGTCGCGGGAGCTACGCGAGCAGTACTTC. It encodes CASRSRELREQYF.

This chain links TRBV7-2 with TRBJ1-2, with 8 nucleotides matching TRBD1. This CDR3 spans 14 amino acids. After removal of 1 base from V and 9 bases from J, the junction contained 7 bases not matched to a gene. Germline-derived CDR1 and CDR2 are SGHTA and FQGNSA. CDR3 loop: CASSLDSDRASYTF. The CDR3 DNA sequence: TGTGCCAGCAGCTTAGATTCGGACAGGGCCAGCTACACCTTC.

The V gene is TRBV30, the J gene TRBJ2-2, with a tentative D call TRBD1 (5 bases). This CDR3 contains 12 residues. Germline CDR1 is GTSNPN and CDR2 is SVGIG (reference sequence). Trimming cost V 8 bases and J 2 bases, with 9 bases left between them. The CDR3 DNA follows: TGTGCCGTTGACAGAAACACCGGGGAGCTGTTTTTT. This sequence encodes CAVDRNTGELFF.

CDR3 region: CASSVAVGGDEQYF. The CDR3 DNA sequence: TGTGCCAGCAGCGTAGCGGTAGGGGGCGACGAGCAGTACTTC. The V and J genes are TRBV9 and TRBJ2-7; 7 positions match TRBD1. This CDR3 is 14 amino acids long. Germline CDR1 SGDLS, CDR2 YYNGEE. Unmatched junction bases numbered 5, after V lost 0 bases and J lost 5 bases.

The chain is built from TRBV11-2 and TRBJ1-5, with D hard to call. The length of the CDR3 is 16 residues. The germline CDR1 and CDR2 sequences are SGHAT and FQNNGV. V lost 5 bases and J lost 0, with 14 bases in between. In DNA, the CDR3 is TGTGCCAGCAGCCCTCGGCGGATCGATAGCAATCAGCCCCAGCATTTT. It encodes CASSPRRIDSNQPQHF. Variable domain in full (rest from reference TRBV11-2 and TRBJ1-5): EAGVAQSPRYKIIEKRQSVAFWCNPISGHATLYWYQQILGQGPKLLIQFQNNGVVDDSQLPKDRFSAERLKGVDSTLKIQPAKLEDSAVYLCASSPRRIDSNQPQHFGDGTRLSIL.

The chain recombines TRBV27 with TRBJ1-1; D is unresolved. With 1 base removed from V and 0 bases from J, the gap between germline ends came to 6 bases. The V gene's germline CDR1 is MNHEY and CDR2 SMNVEV (reference sequence). CDR3 size: 14 residues. The DNA for the CDR3 is TGTGCCAGCAGTTTATATCCCTTGAACACTGAAGCTTTCTTT. Protein sequence: CASSLYPLNTEAFF.

The chain has TRBV29-1 and TRBJ2-7, with no clear D. This CDR3 has 13 amino acids. Trimming shortened V by 0 bases and J by 0 bases, and 6 bases separated the two germline ends. Germline lookup yields CDR1 SQVTM and CDR2 ANQGSEA. The CDR3 nucleotides read TGCAGCGTTGAAGACAGGCTCTCCTACGAGCAGTACTTC. This encodes CSVEDRLSYEQYF.

The CDR3 coding sequence is TGCGCCAGCAGCTCTAGGGGGCGCCCAATAGAGACCCAGTACTTC. This gives the protein CASSSRGRPIETQYF. V usage is TRBV5-1 and J usage is TRBJ2-5; 7 bases line up with TRBD1. Germline V gene lookup returns CDR1 SGHRS and CDR2 YFSETQ. The CDR3 is 15 amino acids. V lost 3 bases to trimming and J lost 4 bases; unmatched junction nucleotides: 9.

The chain joins TRBV15 to TRBJ1-5, with TRBD1 identical over 8 bases. CDR1 is LNHNV and CDR2 is YYDKDF in the germline V gene (reference sequence). This CDR3 comprises 19 residues. Unmatched junction bases numbered 14, after V lost 0 bases and J lost 4 bases. The CDR3 DNA reads as TGTGCCACCAGCAGAGATAGTCTATTGGGACAGGATTTAAATCAGCCCCAGCATTTT. Translation: CATSRDSLLGQDLNQPQHF.

V and J are TRBV19 and TRBJ1-2; no reliable D call. This CDR3 is 13 amino acids long. Germline V CDR1 and CDR2: LNHDA, SQIVND (reference sequence). Trimming removed 3 bases from V and 0 bases from J, with 5 bases in between. The CDR3 loop reads CASSMSANYGYTF. DNA of the CDR3: TGTGCCAGTAGTATGAGCGCTAACTATGGCTACACCTTC.